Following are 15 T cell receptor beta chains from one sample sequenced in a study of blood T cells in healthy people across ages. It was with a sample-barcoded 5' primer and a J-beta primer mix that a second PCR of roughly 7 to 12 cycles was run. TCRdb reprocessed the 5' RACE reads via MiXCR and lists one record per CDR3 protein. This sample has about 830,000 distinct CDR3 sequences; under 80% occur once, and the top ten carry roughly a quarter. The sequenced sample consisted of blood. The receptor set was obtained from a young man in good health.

CDR3 nucleotides: TGTGCAAACTCCGAGAGGACCCCGTTGGATGAGCAGTTCTTC. Its translation: CANSERTPLDEQFF. V is TRBV18 and J is TRBJ2-1; D is undetermined. The germline gives CDR1 KGHSH, CDR2 LQKENI. This CDR3 region has 14 residues. Filled out from reference TRBV18 and TRBJ2-1, the complete variable domain reads NAGVMQNPRHLVRRRGQEARLRCSPMKGHSHVYWYRQLPEEGLKFMVYLQKENIIDESGMPKERFSAEFPKEGPSILRIQQVVRGDSAAYFCANSERTPLDEQFFGPGTRLTVL.

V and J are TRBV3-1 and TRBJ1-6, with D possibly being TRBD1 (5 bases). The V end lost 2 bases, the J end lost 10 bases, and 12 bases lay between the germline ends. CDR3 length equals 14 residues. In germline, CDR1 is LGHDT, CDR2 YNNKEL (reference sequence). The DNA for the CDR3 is TGTGCCAGCAGCCAAACCCCGGGGGTCTCACCCCTCCACTTT. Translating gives CASSQTPGVSPLHF.

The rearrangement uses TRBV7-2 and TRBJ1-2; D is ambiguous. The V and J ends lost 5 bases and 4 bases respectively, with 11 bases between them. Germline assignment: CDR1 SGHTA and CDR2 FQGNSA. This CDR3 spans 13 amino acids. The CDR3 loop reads CASSDTPAYGYTF. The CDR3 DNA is TGTGCCAGCAGCGACACGCCGGCCTATGGCTACACCTTC.

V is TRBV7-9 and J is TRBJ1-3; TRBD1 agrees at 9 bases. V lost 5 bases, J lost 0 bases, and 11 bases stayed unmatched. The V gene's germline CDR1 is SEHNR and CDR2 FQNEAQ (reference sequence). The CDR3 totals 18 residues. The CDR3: CASSRTGAMTFSGNTIYF. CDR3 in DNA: TGTGCCAGCAGCCGGACAGGGGCTATGACGTTCTCTGGAAACACCATATATTTT. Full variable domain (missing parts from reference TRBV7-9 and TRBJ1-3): DTGVSQNPRHKITKRGQNVTFRCDPISEHNRLYWYRQTLGQGPEFLTYFQNEAQLEKSRLLSDRFSAERPKGSFSTLEIQRTEQGDSAMYLCASSRTGAMTFSGNTIYFGEGSWLTVV.

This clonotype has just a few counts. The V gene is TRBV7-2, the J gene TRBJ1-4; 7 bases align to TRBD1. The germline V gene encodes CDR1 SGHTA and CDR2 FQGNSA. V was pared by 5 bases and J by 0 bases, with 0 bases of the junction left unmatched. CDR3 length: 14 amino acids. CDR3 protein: CASSQGATNEKLFF. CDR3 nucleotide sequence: TGTGCCAGCAGCCAGGGGGCAACTAATGAAAAACTGTTTTTT.

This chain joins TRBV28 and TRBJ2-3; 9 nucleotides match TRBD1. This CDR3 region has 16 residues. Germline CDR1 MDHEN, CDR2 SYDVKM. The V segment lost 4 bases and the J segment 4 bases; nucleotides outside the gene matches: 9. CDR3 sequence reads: CASSSRDRDFADTQYF. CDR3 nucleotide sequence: TGTGCCAGCAGTTCCCGGGACAGGGATTTTGCAGATACGCAGTATTTT.

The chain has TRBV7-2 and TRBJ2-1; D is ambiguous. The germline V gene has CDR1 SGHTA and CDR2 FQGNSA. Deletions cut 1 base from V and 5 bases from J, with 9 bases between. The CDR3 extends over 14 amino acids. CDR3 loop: CASSLGMHNNEQFF. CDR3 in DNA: TGTGCCAGCAGCTTAGGAATGCATAACAATGAGCAGTTCTTC.

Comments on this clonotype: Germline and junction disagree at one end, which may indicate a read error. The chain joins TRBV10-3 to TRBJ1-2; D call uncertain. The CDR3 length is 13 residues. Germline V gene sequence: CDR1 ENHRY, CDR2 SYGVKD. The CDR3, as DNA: TGTACCATCAGTTACGGCCTGAGAGATGGCTACACCTTC. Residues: CTISYGLRDGYTF.

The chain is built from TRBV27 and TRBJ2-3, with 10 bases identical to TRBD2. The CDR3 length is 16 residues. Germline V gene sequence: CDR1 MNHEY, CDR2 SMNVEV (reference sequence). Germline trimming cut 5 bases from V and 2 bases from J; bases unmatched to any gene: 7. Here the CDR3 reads CASSELAGLYTDTQYF. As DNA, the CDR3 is TGTGCCAGCAGTGAACTAGCGGGGCTATACACAGATACGCAGTATTTT.

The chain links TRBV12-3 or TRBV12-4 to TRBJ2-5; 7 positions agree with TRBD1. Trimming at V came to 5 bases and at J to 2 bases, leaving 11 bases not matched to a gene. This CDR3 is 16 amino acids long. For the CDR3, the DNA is TGTGCCAGCAGTCTGGACCCACAGGGGCCGCAAGAGACCCAGTACTTC. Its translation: CASSLDPQGPQETQYF.

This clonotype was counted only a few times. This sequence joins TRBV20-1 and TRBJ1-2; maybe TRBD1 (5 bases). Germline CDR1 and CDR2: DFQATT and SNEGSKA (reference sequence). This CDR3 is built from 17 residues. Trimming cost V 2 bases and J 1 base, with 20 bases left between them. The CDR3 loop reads CSARYTGDPHFNYGYTF. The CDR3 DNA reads TGCAGTGCTAGATATACAGGCGATCCTCACTTTAACTATGGCTACACCTTC.

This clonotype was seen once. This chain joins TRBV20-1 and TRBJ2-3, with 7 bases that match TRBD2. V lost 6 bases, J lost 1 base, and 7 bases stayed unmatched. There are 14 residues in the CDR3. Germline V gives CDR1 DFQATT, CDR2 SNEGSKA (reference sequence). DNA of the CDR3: TGCAGTGCCAAGCGGAGCGGGGGCACAGATACGCAGTATTTT. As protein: CSAKRSGGTDTQYF.

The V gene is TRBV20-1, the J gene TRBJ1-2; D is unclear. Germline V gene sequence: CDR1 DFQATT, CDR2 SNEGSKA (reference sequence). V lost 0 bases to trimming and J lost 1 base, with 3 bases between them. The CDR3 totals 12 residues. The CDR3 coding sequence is TGCAGTGCTAGAGATTATAACTATGGCTACACCTTC. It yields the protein CSARDYNYGYTF.

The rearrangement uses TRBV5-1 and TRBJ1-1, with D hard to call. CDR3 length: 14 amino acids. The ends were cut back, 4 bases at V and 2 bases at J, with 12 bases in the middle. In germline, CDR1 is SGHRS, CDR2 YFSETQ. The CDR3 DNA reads TGCGCCAGCAGCGGTGCCAACGCAAACACTGAAGCTTTCTTT. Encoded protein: CASSGANANTEAFF. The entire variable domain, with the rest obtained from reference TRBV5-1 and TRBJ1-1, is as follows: KAGVTQTPRYLIKTRGQQVTLSCSPISGHRSVSWYQQTPGQGLQFLFEYFSETQRNKGNFPGRFSGRQFSNSRSEMNVSTLELGDSALYLCASSGANANTEAFFGQGTRLTVV.

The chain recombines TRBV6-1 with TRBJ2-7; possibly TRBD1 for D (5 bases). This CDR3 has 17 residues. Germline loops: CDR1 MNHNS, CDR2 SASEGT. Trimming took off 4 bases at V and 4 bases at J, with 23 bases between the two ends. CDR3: CASSGGVIGPQRYEQYF. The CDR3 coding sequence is TGTGCCAGCAGTGGGGGCGTCATTGGACCCCAAAGATACGAGCAGTACTTC.